These T cell receptor beta chains were read from a single sample in a study of blood T cell repertoires in COVID-19. Generated by immunoSEQ multiplex PCR, the TCRdb table keeps only in-frame clones and is missing some. This table has over 25,000 clones, 80% to 90% appearing once. Sequencing used peripheral blood. The receptors derive from a man in his sixties with acute or convalescent COVID-19. Each CDR3 is given with its conserved first and last residue. Fields, in order: V gene, D gene, CDR3 length, J gene, CDR3 protein. The D gene is left open where the match is weak.

TRBV11-2	TRBD2	15	TRBJ2-7	CASTLPVAGPYEQYF
TRBV19	-	13	TRBJ1-1	CASSATVNTEAFF
TRBV18	TRBD2	13	TRBJ2-2	CASSPREAGELFF
TRBV6-5	TRBD1	14	TRBJ1-4	CASSPGGGTEKLFF
TRBV11-3	TRBD1	13	TRBJ1-1	CASSTDRGTEAFF
TRBV7-2	-	14	TRBJ2-3	CASSPRRDTDTQYF
TRBV19	-	14	TRBJ2-3	CASALDRHTDTQYF
TRBV7-2	-	12	TRBJ2-7	CASSNRAYEQYF
TRBV7-9	-	13	TRBJ1-4	CASSSAGGEKLFF
TRBV14	-	17	TRBJ2-2	CASSQEQGRRNTGELFF
TRBV24-1	TRBD2	16	TRBJ2-7	CATSDPTSGSGYEQYF
TRBV11-1	-	15	TRBJ2-1	CASSPRTGSYNEQFF
TRBV19	-	15	TRBJ2-1	CASSFAVQAWNEQFF
TRBV7-3	TRBD1	15	TRBJ2-5	CASSLFDRAGETQYF
TRBV6-6	TRBD1	21	TRBJ2-3	CASSYHIPSLSYRGGTDTQYF
TRBV27	TRBD2	16	TRBJ2-1	CASSPGSGGYYNEQFF
TRBV29-1	TRBD1	18	TRBJ2-1	CSVPRTGGKGSSYNEQFF
TRBV7-2	-	13	TRBJ1-1	CASRTSRNTEAFF
TRBV27	TRBD2	14	TRBJ2-7	CASSLSGTTYEQYF
TRBV2	-	15	TRBJ2-6	CASRPRWSGANVLTF
TRBV6-2/TRBV6-3	TRBD2	17	TRBJ2-5	CASSYDGLAGGLETQYF
TRBV28	-	14	TRBJ2-7	CASSLPRDFYEQYF
TRBV19	TRBD2	17	TRBJ2-2	CASSIRGLAARTGELFF
TRBV10-3	TRBD2	15	TRBJ2-1	CAISESGGGYNEQFF
TRBV4-1	-	14	TRBJ2-7	CASSQDDGAYEQYF
TRBV11-2	-	19	TRBJ1-2	CASSLVLSGGKIDGDGYTF
TRBV6-4	-	13	TRBJ1-2	CASREQGQGGYTF
TRBV6-5	-	15	TRBJ1-5	CASQQGAYSNQPQHF
TRBV6-6	-	15	TRBJ1-1	CASSDGQKMNTEAFF
TRBV5-1	-	14	TRBJ1-4	CASSPTAPNEKLFF
TRBV27	TRBD1	15	TRBJ2-7	CASSSLGTGKNEQYF
TRBV24-1	TRBD1	13	TRBJ1-5	CATSTGYAQPQHF
TRBV5-1	TRBD1	16	TRBJ1-6	CASSRQGLGDNSPLHF
TRBV3-1/TRBV3-2	TRBD2	14	TRBJ2-3	CASSLSGGTDTQYF
TRBV11-2	TRBD2	18	TRBJ2-1	CASNPGGWTSGRGNEQFF
TRBV19	-	15	TRBJ1-6	CASSIFREGTSPLHF
TRBV7-2	TRBD1	15	TRBJ2-7	CASSSPDRASYEQYF
TRBV24-1	TRBD1	15	TRBJ1-2	CATSDSIGTGIVYTF
TRBV18	-	18	TRBJ2-3	CASSSNILGGPSTDTQYF
TRBV28	TRBD1	12	TRBJ2-1	CASSFRQGRQFF
TRBV4-2	-	16	TRBJ2-2	CASSQAMGANTGELFF
TRBV18	-	14	TRBJ1-4	CASSYSATNEKLFF
TRBV3-1/TRBV3-2	TRBD1	16	TRBJ1-6	CASSHYVQGSNSPLHF
TRBV18	-	15	TRBJ1-1	CASSPPSGPLTEAFF
TRBV27	-	14	TRBJ1-2	CASRRAGVGYGYTF
TRBV3-1/TRBV3-2	-	14	TRBJ1-2	CASSQDQTVYGYTF
TRBV11-2	TRBD2	14	TRBJ2-3	CASSPSGGMNTQYF
TRBV7-8	-	15	TRBJ1-1	CASSLALRENTEAFF
TRBV7-9	-	15	TRBJ1-6	CASRIHGGYNSPLHF
TRBV9	-	14	TRBJ2-7	CASSVGHSSYEQYF
TRBV11-2	-	13	TRBJ2-1	CASSATTYNEQFF
TRBV10-1	-	16	TRBJ1-2	CASSDSRQGKNYGYTF
TRBV5-1	-	14	TRBJ2-7	CASSFNGVSYEQYF